The T cell receptor beta chain described here comes from a study of T cell repertoires in cytomegalovirus infection. Study as a whole: Matching HLA type and CMV infection were both indicated by public TCR beta signatures.

MiXCR, applied by TCRdb to the reads, yields one record per CDR3 protein. The sample records hundreds of thousands of distinct CDR3 sequences, roughly 35% being singletons. Regarding the study as a whole: Carriage of CMV together with the relevant HLA was identifiable through cumulative public TCR beta family frequency. HLA-C-restricted, CMV-specific TCR beta clonotypes were dominant ex vivo.

This clonotype occurred a few times. The antigen is undetermined. The receptor was derived from a human donor in good health (CMV status not recorded). Some clones in this sample may be carry-over from other donors' samples. The sequenced sample consisted of PBMCs.

For the CDR3, the DNA is TGTGCCACCAGTGACTCAATGGGACAGGGTTTCGCAGATACGCAGTATTTT. This translates into CATSDSMGQGFADTQYF. The chain carries TRBV24-1 and TRBJ2-3; 9 bases agree with TRBD1. The CDR3 is 17 residues long. Looked up from germline, CDR1 is KGHDR and CDR2 is SFDVKD. J lost 4 bases, V lost 4 bases, and 11 bases had no gene match.